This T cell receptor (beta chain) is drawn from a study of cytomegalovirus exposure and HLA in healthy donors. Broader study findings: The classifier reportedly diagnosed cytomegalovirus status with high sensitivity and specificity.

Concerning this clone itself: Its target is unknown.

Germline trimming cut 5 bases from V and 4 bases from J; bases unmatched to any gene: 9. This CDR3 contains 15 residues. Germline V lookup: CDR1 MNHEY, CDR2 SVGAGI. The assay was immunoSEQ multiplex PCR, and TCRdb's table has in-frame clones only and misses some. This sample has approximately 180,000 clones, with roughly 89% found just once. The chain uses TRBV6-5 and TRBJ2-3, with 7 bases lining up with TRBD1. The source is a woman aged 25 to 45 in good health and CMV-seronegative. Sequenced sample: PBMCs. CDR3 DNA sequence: TGTGCCAGCAGTCCGGTATCAGGGGGTGCAGATACGCAGTATTTT. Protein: CASSPVSGGADTQYF.